The T cell receptor beta chain under discussion was sequenced for a study of OX40 agonist ivuxolimab in advanced cancers. Study background: Age averaged about 62 years (range roughly 20 to 90), and more than 80% were male. It was permissible to have had prior anti-PD-1, anti-PD-L1 or anti-CTLA-4 therapy, and about 40% had some.

CDR1 is SGHTS, CDR2 YDEGEE, per germline. The CDR3 has 15 residues. The repertoire was sequenced with immunoSEQ multiplex PCR; TCRdb's copy has only in-frame clones and lacks some. The sample carries over 60,000 clones, about 91% recorded once. Of note for this clone: A junction boundary mismatches the germline segment, possibly from a read error.

The V gene is TRBV5-8, the J gene TRBJ2-1, with D tentatively TRBD1 or TRBD2 (5 bases each). The source of this sequence is an adult with an advanced solid tumor such as melanoma, head and neck, liver or kidney cancer. Sequences were derived from CD4+ or CD8+ T cells sorted from blood, sampled in a trial of the OX40 agonist ivuxolimab. DNA for the CDR3: TGTGCCAGCAGTTTGGGACCCAGCTTGGACAATGAGCAGTTCTTC. Its protein is CASSLGPSLDNEQFF.